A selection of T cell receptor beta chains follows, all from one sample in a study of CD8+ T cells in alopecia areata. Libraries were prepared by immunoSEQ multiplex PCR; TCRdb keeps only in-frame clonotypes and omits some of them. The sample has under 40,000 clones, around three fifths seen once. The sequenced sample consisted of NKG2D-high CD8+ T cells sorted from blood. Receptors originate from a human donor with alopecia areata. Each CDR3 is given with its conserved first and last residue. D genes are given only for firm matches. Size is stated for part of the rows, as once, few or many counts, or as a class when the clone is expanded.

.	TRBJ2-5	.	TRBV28	CASSWQGGETQYF	TGTGCCAGCAGTTGGCAGGGGGGGGAGACCCAGTACTTC
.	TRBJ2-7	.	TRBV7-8	CASSLGVWGKSYEQYF	TGTGCCAGCAGCTTAGGAGTTTGGGGGAAATCCTACGAGCAGTACTTC
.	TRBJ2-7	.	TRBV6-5	CASSYSSSADYEQYF	TGTGCCAGCAGTTACTCGTCTAGCGCGGACTACGAGCAGTACTTC
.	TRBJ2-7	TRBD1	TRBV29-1	CSVIDRGQFYEQYF	TGCAGCGTTATCGACAGGGGGCAGTTCTACGAGCAGTACTTC
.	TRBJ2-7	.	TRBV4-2	CASSYDRLDEQYF	TGTGCCAGCAGCTACGACAGGTTGGACGAGCAGTACTTC
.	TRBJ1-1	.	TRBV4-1	CASSQRDFDEAFF	TGCGCCAGCAGCCAAAGGGACTTCGACGAAGCTTTCTTT
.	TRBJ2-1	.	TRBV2	CASSAFQNNEQFF	TGTGCCAGCAGTGCTTTCCAGAACAATGAGCAGTTCTTC
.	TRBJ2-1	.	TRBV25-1	CASSRTPLDEQFF	TGTGCCAGCTCCCGTACCCCCCTCGATGAGCAGTTCTTC
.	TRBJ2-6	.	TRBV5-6	CASSPSVGSGANVLTF	TGTGCCAGCAGCCCTTCGGTAGGCTCTGGGGCCAACGTCCTGACTTTC
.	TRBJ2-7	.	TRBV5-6	CASSLKPVEWGYEQYF	TGTGCCAGCAGCTTAAAGCCTGTTGAATGGGGGTACGAGCAGTACTTC
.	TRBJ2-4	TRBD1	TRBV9	CASSVVPEDREVAKNIQYF	TGTGCCAGCAGCGTAGTACCAGAGGACAGGGAAGTAGCCAAAAACATTCAGTACTTC
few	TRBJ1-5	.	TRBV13	CASSLYRSRDQPQHF	TGTGCCAGCAGCCTCTACAGGTCCCGTGATCAGCCCCAGCATTTT
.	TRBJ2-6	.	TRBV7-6	CASSLGAGTGANVLTF	TGTGCCAGCAGCTTAGGCGCAGGGACCGGGGCCAACGTCCTGACTTTC
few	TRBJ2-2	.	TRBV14	CASSQLTGELFF	TGTGCCAGCAGCCAACTAACCGGGGAGCTGTTTTTT
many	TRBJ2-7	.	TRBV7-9	CASSPGPYEQYF	TGTGCCAGCAGCCCGGGCCCCTACGAGCAGTACTTC
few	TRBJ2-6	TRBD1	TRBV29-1	CSVGDRVSSGANVLTF	TGCAGCGTTGGGGACAGGGTTAGCTCTGGGGCCAACGTCCTGACTTTC
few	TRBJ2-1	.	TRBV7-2	CASNEGGRTYNEQFF	TGTGCCAGCAACGAGGGGGGGCGAACCTACAATGAGCAGTTCTTC
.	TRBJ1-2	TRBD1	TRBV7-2	CASSWLGQANYGYTF	TGTGCCAGCAGCTGGCTTGGACAGGCAAACTATGGCTACACCTTC
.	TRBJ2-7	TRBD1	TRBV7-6	CASSLGTGNYEQYF	TGTGCCAGCAGCCTTGGGACAGGGAACTACGAGCAGTACTTC
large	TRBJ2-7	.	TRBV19	CASSILVGLGEQYF	TGTGCCAGTAGTATCTTAGTTGGCCTCGGGGAGCAGTACTTC
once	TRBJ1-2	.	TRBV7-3	CASSPSGGNYGYTF	TGTGCCAGCAGCCCCAGTGGTGGAAACTATGGCTACACCTTC
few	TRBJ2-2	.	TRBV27	CATRRPTGELFF	TGTGCCACCCGAAGGCCCACCGGGGAGCTGTTTTTT
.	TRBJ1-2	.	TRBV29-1	CSVVALGGYTF	TGCAGCGTTGTGGCTCTCGGAGGCTACACCTTC
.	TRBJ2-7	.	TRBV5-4	CASSFSSGFLSYEQYF	TGTGCCAGCAGCTTCTCTTCAGGGTTCTTATCCTACGAGCAGTACTTC
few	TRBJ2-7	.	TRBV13	CASSLGGGYEQYF	TGTGCCAGCAGCTTAGGGGGTGGGTACGAGCAGTACTTC
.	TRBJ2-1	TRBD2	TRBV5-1	CASSLGGRAYNEQFF	TGCGCCAGCAGCTTGGGCGGGAGGGCCTACAATGAGCAGTTCTTC
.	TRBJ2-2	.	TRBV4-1	CASSLGQNTGELFF	TGCGCCAGCAGCCTGGGACAGAACACCGGGGAGCTGTTTTTT
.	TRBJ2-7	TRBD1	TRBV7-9	CASSLTSGTGALEQYF	TGTGCCAGCAGCTTAACTTCCGGGACAGGAGCCCTCGAGCAGTACTTC
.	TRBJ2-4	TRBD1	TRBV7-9	CASSAIQQGARNIQYF	TGTGCCAGCAGCGCCATACAACAGGGGGCGAGAAACATTCAGTACTTC
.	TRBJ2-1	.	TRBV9	CASKAPLYNEQFF	TGTGCCAGCAAGGCCCCCCTATACAATGAGCAGTTCTTC
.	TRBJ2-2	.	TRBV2	CASKLERTGELFF	TGTGCCAGCAAGCTGGAGAGGACCGGGGAGCTGTTTTTT
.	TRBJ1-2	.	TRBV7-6	CASSLADGTNYGYTF	TGTGCCAGCAGCTTAGCGGACGGTACTAACTATGGCTACACCTTC
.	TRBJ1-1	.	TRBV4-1	CASSQVMVGNTEAFF	TGCGCCAGCAGCCAAGTCATGGTGGGAAATACTGAAGCTTTCTTT
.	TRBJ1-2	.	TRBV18	CASSLRTEPALYGYTF	TGTGCCAGCTCACTACGGACGGAGCCAGCCCTCTATGGCTACACCTTC
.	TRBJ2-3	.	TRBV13	CASSSPNSGVFTDTQYF	TGTGCCAGCAGCTCCCCTAATTCAGGGGTTTTCACAGATACGCAGTATTTT
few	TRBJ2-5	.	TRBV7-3	CASSQASSEGQETQYF	TGTGCCAGCAGCCAGGCTAGCTCCGAGGGACAAGAGACCCAGTACTTC
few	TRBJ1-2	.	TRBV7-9	CASPGTTF	TGTGCCAGCCCCGGGACGACCTTC
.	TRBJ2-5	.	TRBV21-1	CASSKGGNQETQYF	TGTGCCAGCAGCAAAGGGGGCAACCAAGAGACCCAGTACTTC
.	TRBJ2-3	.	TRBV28	CASTPEGGPLSDTQYF	TGTGCCAGCACTCCCGAGGGGGGCCCCTTATCAGATACGCAGTATTTT
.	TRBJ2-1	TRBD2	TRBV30	CAWTGLAGAYNEQFF	TGTGCCTGGACGGGACTAGCGGGAGCCTACAATGAGCAGTTCTTC